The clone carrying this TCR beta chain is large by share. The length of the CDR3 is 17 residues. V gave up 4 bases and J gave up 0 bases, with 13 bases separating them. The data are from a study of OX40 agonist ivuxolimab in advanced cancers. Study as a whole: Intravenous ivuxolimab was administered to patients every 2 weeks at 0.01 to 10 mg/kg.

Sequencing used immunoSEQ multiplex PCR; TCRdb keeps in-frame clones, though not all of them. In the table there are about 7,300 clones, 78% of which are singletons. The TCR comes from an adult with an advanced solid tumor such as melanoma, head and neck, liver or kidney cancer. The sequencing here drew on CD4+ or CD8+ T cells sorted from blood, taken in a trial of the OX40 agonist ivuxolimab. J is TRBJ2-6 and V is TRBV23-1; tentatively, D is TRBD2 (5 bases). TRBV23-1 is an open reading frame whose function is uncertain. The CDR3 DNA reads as TGCGCCAGCAGTCGCGGGCAGGAGGACTCTGGGGCCAACGTCCTGACTTTC. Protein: CASSRGQEDSGANVLTF.